Below, 20 T cell receptor beta chains from the same sample are listed, as sequenced in a study of CD8+ T cells in alopecia areata. Sequencing used cDNA as its template, made by extracting RNA and reverse transcribing it. Method: immunoSEQ multiplex PCR; TCRdb's copy keeps in-frame clones and lacks some. The table lists about 120,000 clones, approximately 52% of them singletons. As to treatment: oral pan-JAK inhibitor, 5-10 mg twice daily. The sequenced sample was CD8+ T cells sorted from blood, obtained at week 4, from a patient treated with tofacitinib. The receptors originated from a human donor with alopecia areata.

The chain employs TRBV28 and TRBJ2-2, with 8 positions matching TRBD1. V was pared by 4 bases and J by 0 bases, with 4 bases of the junction left unmatched. The CDR3 totals 16 residues. CDR1 is MDHEN, CDR2 SYDVKM, per germline. In nucleotides, the CDR3 is TGTGCCAGCAGTTCTTGGACAGGGCCGAACACCGGGGAGCTGTTTTTT. This translates into CASSSWTGPNTGELFF. Supplemented by reference TRBV28 and TRBJ2-2, the full variable domain reads DVKVTQSSRYLVKRTGEKVFLECVQDMDHENMFWYRQDPGLGLRLIYFSYDVKMKEKGDIPEGYSVSREKKERFSLILESASTNQTSMYLCASSSWTGPNTGELFFGEGSRLTVL.

As concerns this clone: The sample contains more than one DNA sequence encoding this CDR3. This chain uses TRBV4-1 with TRBJ1-1, with D uncertain. V lost 4 bases and J 1 base, leaving 7 bases between the germline ends. This CDR3 has 13 amino acids. Germline CDR1 is MGHRA and CDR2 is YSYEKL. The DNA for the CDR3 is TGCGCCAGCAGCCCCCGACAGAACACTGAAGCTTTCTTT. Protein product: CASSPRQNTEAFF.

This clone has only a few counts. The rearrangement uses TRBV6-4 and TRBJ2-5, with 11 bases that match TRBD1. V trimming: 0 bases; J trimming: 2 bases; junction bases outside the gene matches: 2. The CDR3 loop spans 16 amino acids. Germline values: CDR1 MRHNA, CDR2 SNTAGT. The CDR3 here is CASSDSGTGGQETQYF. As DNA, the CDR3 is TGTGCCAGCAGTGACTCTGGGACAGGGGGGCAAGAGACCCAGTACTTC.

This clone has just a few counts. This chain links TRBV29-1 with TRBJ2-2; possibly TRBD2 for D (5 bases). This CDR3 comprises 12 residues. Deletions cut 3 bases from V and 6 bases from J, with 8 bases between. The germline V gene has CDR1 SQVTM and CDR2 ANQGSEA. The CDR3 DNA sequence: TGCAGCGTTGAGGGAGATGCCGGGGAGCTGTTTTTT. Its protein product is CSVEGDAGELFF.

This clone was counted only a few times. The chain joins TRBV23-1 to TRBJ1-2, with D hard to call. TRBV23-1 is annotated as an ORF whose role is uncertain. Trimming pared 1 base from V and 6 bases from J, leaving 21 bases between. The CDR3 has 17 amino acids. The CDR3 DNA reads TGCGCCAGCAGTCAATTTAACCTGACTATCGGGGTGCATGGCTACACCTTC. Translated, it gives CASSQFNLTIGVHGYTF.

The V call is TRBV29-1, the J call TRBJ1-1, with D uncertain. CDR1 is SQVTM, CDR2 ANQGSEA, per germline. Deletions cut 4 bases from V and 0 bases from J, with 12 bases between. The CDR3 has 14 amino acids. The DNA of the CDR3 is TGCAGCGTTGTTCCGGGGAACGTGAACACTGAAGCTTTCTTT. It translates to CSVVPGNVNTEAFF.

The gene calls are TRBV13 and TRBJ2-3; no clear D. Germline loops: CDR1 PRHDT, CDR2 FYEKMQ (reference sequence). V was pared by 4 bases and J by 11 bases, with 13 bases between. This CDR3 contains 12 residues. The CDR3 loop is CASSSLGRRQYF. The CDR3 nucleotides are TGTGCCAGCAGCTCTCTAGGCAGAAGGCAGTATTTT.

J is TRBJ1-4 and V is TRBV7-9, with 10 bases matching TRBD1. This CDR3 is 15 amino acids long. CDR1 and CDR2 from the germline V gene are SEHNR and FQNEAQ (reference sequence). After removal of 5 bases from V and 6 bases from J, the junction contained 6 bases not matched to a gene. The CDR3 sequence: CASSHPGTGDEKLFF. DNA of the CDR3: TGTGCCAGCAGCCATCCCGGGACAGGGGATGAAAAACTGTTTTTT. The entire variable domain, with the rest obtained from reference TRBV7-9 and TRBJ1-4, is as follows: DTGVSQNPRHKITKRGQNVTFRCDPISEHNRLYWYRQTLGQGPEFLTYFQNEAQLEKSRLLSDRFSAERPKGSFSTLEIQRTEQGDSAMYLCASSHPGTGDEKLFFGSGTQLSVL.

This clone has a handful of counts. In DNA form, the CDR3 reads TGTGCCTGGAGTGTAGGGAGCGGGGACGAGACCCAGTACTTC. This translates into CAWSVGSGDETQYF. The V gene is TRBV30, the J gene TRBJ2-5; 7 bases map to TRBD2. The germline CDR1 and CDR2 sequences are GTSNPN and SVGIG (reference sequence). CDR3 length equals 14 residues. V gave up 0 bases and J gave up 5 bases; unmatched junction bases: 6.

V is TRBV27 and J is TRBJ1-2; D is undetermined. This CDR3 is built from 15 residues. CDR1 and CDR2 from the germline V gene are MNHEY and SMNVEV (reference sequence). The ends were cut back, 5 bases at V and 8 bases at J, with 21 bases in the middle. In DNA, the CDR3 is TGTGCCAGCAGTCTAGGTACAAGCGCTATATGGGGCTACACCTTC. It translates to CASSLGTSAIWGYTF.

This clone has a handful of counts. The chain uses TRBV27 and TRBJ1-1; D is undetermined. Trimming removed 6 bases at V and 1 base at J, with 9 bases between. The germline V gene has CDR1 MNHEY and CDR2 SMNVEV (reference sequence). The CDR3 covers 13 residues. The CDR3 protein is CASRIPGNTEAFF. CDR3 sequence (DNA): TGTGCCAGCAGGATCCCTGGGAACACTGAAGCTTTCTTT.

This clone occurred a few times. V and J are TRBV30 and TRBJ2-1; D is possibly TRBD1 (5 bases). The V end lost 0 bases, the J end lost 9 bases, and 12 bases lay between the germline ends. Per germline, CDR1 GTSNPN and CDR2 SVGIG (reference sequence). The CDR3 loop spans 13 amino acids. The DNA for the CDR3 is TGTGCCTGGAGTGTACGCGCAGGGCCTGAGCAGTTCTTC. Its protein is CAWSVRAGPEQFF.

The V call is TRBV29-1, the J call TRBJ2-2, with a weak D call TRBD2 (6 bases). The CDR3 is 13 amino acids. The germline V gene encodes CDR1 SQVTM and CDR2 ANQGSEA. Trimming stripped 4 bases from V and 1 base from J, with 7 bases between. CDR3 DNA: TGCAGCGTTGGGCGGGGGAACACCGGGGAGCTGTTTTTT. It specifies CSVGRGNTGELFF.

The chain employs TRBV5-1 and TRBJ1-1, with 8 bases that match TRBD1. Trimming at V came to 0 bases and at J to 8 bases, leaving 6 bases not matched to a gene. The CDR3 is 14 residues long. Per germline, CDR1 SGHRS and CDR2 YFSETQ. As DNA, the CDR3 is TGCGCCAGCAGCTTGGAGTGGGCAGGGGGCGAAGCTTTCTTT. Its translation: CASSLEWAGGEAFF.

The gene calls are TRBV28 and TRBJ1-2, with 7 bases aligning to TRBD1. The CDR3 totals 14 residues. V shed 6 bases and J 5 bases; nucleotides not matched to a gene: 9. The V gene's germline CDR1 is MDHEN and CDR2 SYDVKM. CDR3 sequence (DNA): TGTGCCAGCAGCCCGACAGGGTCGTCGTATGGCTACACCTTC. This encodes CASSPTGSSYGYTF.

This clone was seen only a few times. Other DNA variants within this sample encode the same CDR3. The chain recombines TRBV29-1 with TRBJ2-5; D is unresolved. Germline-derived CDR1 and CDR2 are SQVTM and ANQGSEA. V lost 4 bases and J lost 4, with 4 bases in between. CDR3 length: 10 residues. As DNA, the CDR3 is TGCAGCGTTGGGGGAGAGACCCAGTACTTC. Its protein product is CSVGGETQYF.

This clone was counted between two and nine times. The chain couples TRBV2 to TRBJ1-2; D not resolved. Trimming removed 1 base from V and 4 bases from J, with 7 bases in between. The CDR3 loop spans 13 amino acids. From germline, CDR1 is SNHLY and CDR2 FYNNEI. The CDR3 DNA is TGTGCCAGCAGTGAAGGGCCCCTCTATGGCTACACCTTC. Its protein is CASSEGPLYGYTF.

The chain has TRBV19 and TRBJ1-5, with D uncertain. V was clipped by 3 bases and J by 6 bases, with 6 bases between them. CDR1 and CDR2 (germline): LNHDA, SQIVND (reference sequence). This CDR3 comprises 12 residues. The CDR3 DNA reads as TGTGCCAGTAGTATTTTGTCTCAGCCCCAGCATTTT. Translation gives CASSILSQPQHF.

This clone has only a few counts. The gene calls are TRBV15 and TRBJ1-5; TRBD1 matches 7 bases. J was trimmed by 4 bases and V by 5 bases; bases with no gene match: 8. Germline CDR1 and CDR2: LNHNV and YYDKDF (reference sequence). The CDR3 is 15 residues long. The CDR3 coding sequence is TGTGCCACCAGCCCCGTGGGGACAGCAAATCAGCCCCAGCATTTT. Protein sequence: CATSPVGTANQPQHF.

This clone was counted only a few times. The rearrangement links TRBV19 to TRBJ1-2; D may be TRBD1 (5 bases). CDR3 size: 16 residues. Germline V gives CDR1 LNHDA, CDR2 SQIVND (reference sequence). V shed 8 bases and J shed 3 bases, with 22 bases lying between them. In DNA, the CDR3 is TGTGCCAGTGGTCAATCACCCGGGGCGGGGCACTATGGCTACACCTTC. Its translation is CASGQSPGAGHYGYTF.